This T cell receptor (beta chain) was found in a study of CD8 T cells in Susac syndrome. It was negative isolation that provided the CD8+ and CD4+ T cells, whereas TEMRA cells were enriched by FACS. RNA amounts of about 0.5 to 1 ug underwent reverse transcription with random hexamers. The CDR3 of TCR beta was amplified by immunoSEQ multiplex PCR across 54 Vbeta and 13 Jbeta. TCRdb re-analysed the immunoSEQ multiplex PCR reads in MiXCR, keeping a single row per CDR3 protein. The sample consists of 400,000 to 550,000 distinct CDR3 sequences, 75% to 90% of them appearing once. Remarks on this clonotype: The antigen is not known.

Regarding the study as a whole: In its TCR sequencing and HLA analysis, the study acknowledged that the number of individuals was relatively small.

Sequencing used CD8+ T cells from PBMCs. The sequence derives from a human donor with multiple sclerosis.

Written as DNA, the CDR3 is TGTGCCTGGAGCTCCCTAGGCCGGGACAGCTCCTACAATGAGCAGTTCTTC. This encodes CAWSSLGRDSSYNEQFF. The V gene is TRBV30, the J gene TRBJ2-1; 7 positions match TRBD1. After removal of 3 bases from V and 0 bases from J, the junction contained 11 bases not matched to a gene. The CDR3 consists of 17 residues. Germline CDR1 is GTSNPN and CDR2 is SVGIG (reference sequence).